This T cell receptor beta chain comes out of a study of T cell clonality in common variable immunodeficiency. General study findings and limits: In common variable immunodeficiency, TCR beta chains reportedly carried fewer deletions and N-nucleotide insertions. CVID subjects shared fewer TCRbeta clones than healthy controls did.

Comments on this clone: Its antigen remains unknown. The missing CDR3 end, 3 residues past where the read stops, is filled in from the germline J gene.

Produced via immunoSEQ multiplex PCR; TCRdb's table is partial and in-frame only. The sample counts 50,000 to 70,000 clones, none seen once; the ten largest own about 0.8%. The CDR3 runs 12 residues. Germline loops: CDR1 LNHDA, CDR2 SQIVND (reference sequence). The clonotype was recovered from a person between 18 and 69 years old in good health. Sequenced: peripheral blood mononuclear cells. V and J are TRBV19 and TRBJ1-2, with a possible D match to TRBD1 (5 bases). The CDR3 region is CASSMQDNDYTF. The CDR3 bases that were read are TGTGCCAGTAGTATGCAGGACAATGAC.